This TCR beta chain stems from a study of vaccination and CD4 T cells after COVID-19. Study-wide points: There was no significant change from 21 to 38 median reactive clonotypes.

Trimming at V came to 4 bases and at J to 2 bases, leaving 11 bases not matched to a gene. Germline CDR1 and CDR2: WNHNN and SYGVQD (reference sequence). The CDR3 sequence is 18 residues long. As regards this clonotype: The antigen remains unidentified.

Documented treatment: approximately nine-day PBMC culture with coronavirus spike peptide pools or control peptides (ViraFEST assay). Positive PCR dates covered March to December 2020, before US Alpha, Beta and Delta variants. With fresh IL-2 medium, half the medium was replaced on days 3 and 7. Oncomine TCR Beta short-read sequencing was applied to DNA from cultured CD4+ T cells. It was from cultured CD4+ T cells that genomic DNA was extracted. In TCRdb, the PCR reads were re-called with MiXCR into one record per CDR3 protein. The sample has approximately 15,000 distinct CDR3 sequences, roughly 50% seen once.

V gene TRBV10-1 combines with J gene TRBJ2-2, with 9 bases fitting TRBD2. Specimen: CD4+ T cells from blood, cultured in vitro, collected before SARS-CoV-2 vaccination. The TCR comes from a human donor who had recovered from COVID-19. The CDR3 spells CASSGPSGTVNNTGELFF. CDR3 bases: TGCGCCAGCAGTGGCCCTAGCGGGACAGTAAACAACACCGGGGAGCTGTTTTTT.